One sample yielded the 13 T cell receptor beta chains listed below, sequenced in a study of somatic mutations in cytotoxic T cells in rheumatoid arthritis. TCRdb keeps only in-frame clones here, not all; method: immunoSEQ multiplex PCR. The sample holds approximately 17,000 clones; more than 75% are singletons and the top ten take 22%. Sequencing used CD8+ T cells sorted from blood. These receptors all come from an adult with rheumatoid arthritis.

The chain joins TRBV18 to TRBJ1-1, with D possibly matching TRBD1 (5 bases). The germline V gene has CDR1 KGHSH and CDR2 LQKENI. CDR3 length: 12 amino acids. Trimming pared 8 bases from V and 1 base from J, leaving 8 bases between. CDR3 bases: TGTGCCAGCCACGGGGCGAACACTGAAGCTTTCTTT. Protein sequence: CASHGANTEAFF.

The CDR3 DNA follows: TGCGCCAGCAGTTCCCGGGACCCCTACGAGCAGTACTTC. Its protein is CASSSRDPYEQYF. This chain uses TRBV10-2 with TRBJ2-7; D may correspond to TRBD1 or TRBD2 (5 bases each). Germline CDR1 and CDR2: WSHSY and SAAADI. V lost 5 bases and J 2 bases, leaving 10 bases between the germline ends. This CDR3 is built from 13 residues.

The gene calls are TRBV25-1 and TRBJ2-3; 10 bases are a match to TRBD2. Trimming at V came to 7 bases and at J to 6 bases, leaving 10 bases not matched to a gene. Germline V CDR1 and CDR2: MGHDK, SYGVNS. The CDR3 totals 15 residues. The CDR3 reads CASKGLAGDLDTQYF. The CDR3 nucleotides read TGTGCCAGCAAAGGGCTAGCGGGAGATCTCGATACGCAGTATTTT.

The table lists this clone with a count of one. The chain is built from TRBV19 and TRBJ2-1; 7 nucleotides agree with TRBD1. V shed 5 bases and J 5 bases; nucleotides not matched to a gene: 3. The CDR3 is 13 residues long. Germline values: CDR1 LNHDA, CDR2 SQIVND (reference sequence). CDR3 sequence (DNA): TGTGCCAGTAGTTTGGACAGGAACAATGAGCAGTTCTTC. Protein sequence: CASSLDRNNEQFF.

The J gene is TRBJ2-5, the V gene TRBV9, with 12 bases that match TRBD2. Losses at the gene ends were 4 bases for V and 4 bases for J; bases not matched to a gene: 5. The germline V gene has CDR1 SGDLS and CDR2 YYNGEE. The CDR3 sequence is 15 residues long. The CDR3: CASSPRTSGTETQYF. In nucleotides, the CDR3 is TGTGCCAGCAGCCCCCGGACTAGCGGGACAGAGACCCAGTACTTC.

V usage is TRBV29-1 and J usage is TRBJ2-1; TRBD2 matches 9 bases. This CDR3 region has 13 residues. The V and J ends lost 6 bases and 7 bases, in that order; junction bases with no gene match: 7. Germline-derived CDR1 and CDR2 are SQVTM and ANQGSEA. The CDR3: CSVAPGLANEQFF. CDR3 sequence (DNA): TGCAGCGTAGCTCCGGGACTAGCTAATGAGCAGTTCTTC.

The rearrangement joins TRBV5-5 to TRBJ2-7, with D tentatively TRBD1 (6 bases). The CDR3 contains 15 residues. Germline loops: CDR1 SGHKS, CDR2 YYEKEE (reference sequence). V dropped 4 bases and J dropped 1 base, with 15 bases sitting between them. The CDR3 sequence is CASSRWGPLSYEQYF. CDR3 in DNA: TGTGCCAGCAGCCGTTGGGGGCCGCTATCCTACGAGCAGTACTTC.

Regarding this clone: Its ends do not fully match the called genes, so a read error is possible. The V and J genes are TRBV2 and TRBJ1-1, with D maybe TRBD1 (6 bases). This CDR3 is built from 13 residues. Germline V gives CDR1 SNHLY, CDR2 FYNNEI. The chain's CDR3 is CGVRGGRNTEAFF. The DNA for the CDR3 is TGCGGCGTGAGGGGGGGACGCAACACTGAAGCTTTCTTT.

V is TRBV9 and J is TRBJ2-1, with TRBD2 as a possible D gene (6 bases). Germline lookup yields CDR1 SGDLS and CDR2 YYNGEE. V was trimmed by 0 bases and J by 8 bases, leaving 12 bases between them. The CDR3 has 14 residues. This chain's CDR3 is CASSVAGEAYEQFF. Here the CDR3 DNA reads TGTGCCAGCAGCGTAGCGGGAGAGGCCTATGAGCAGTTCTTC.

The chain employs TRBV7-6 and TRBJ2-1, with 14 positions matching TRBD2. V dropped 6 bases and J dropped 8; count of bases not matched to a gene: 12. The CDR3 is 17 residues long. Germline assignment: CDR1 SGHVS and CDR2 FNYEAQ. CDR3 residues: CASSLSGLAGDEDEQFF. The CDR3 DNA reads as TGTGCCAGCAGTCTCTCGGGACTAGCGGGAGATGAAGATGAGCAGTTCTTC.

J is TRBJ1-2 and V is TRBV27; a weak D match, TRBD1 (6 bases). V was clipped by 6 bases and J by 4 bases, with 15 bases between them. CDR1 MNHEY and CDR2 SMNVEV come from the germline V gene (reference sequence). The CDR3 is made up of 14 amino acids. The DNA for the CDR3 is TGTGCCAGCAGACCCCCCACAGGGTTCTATGGCTACACCTTC. It yields the protein CASRPPTGFYGYTF.

The genes are TRBV27 and TRBJ2-1; D uncertain. V was cut by 0 bases and J by 5 bases, with 5 bases left in between. The germline V gene has CDR1 MNHEY and CDR2 SMNVEV (reference sequence). This CDR3 spans 13 amino acids. CDR3 amino acids: CASSLSKNNEQFF. The CDR3 region has the DNA TGTGCCAGCAGTTTATCGAAAAACAATGAGCAGTTCTTC.

Only a few counts were recorded for this clone. The chain joins TRBV4-3 to TRBJ1-2, with 10 bases identical to TRBD1. Germline values: CDR1 LGHNA, CDR2 YSLEER. This CDR3 is 14 amino acids long. J lost 2 bases, V lost 3 bases, and 0 bases had no gene match. Here the CDR3 DNA reads TGCGCCAGCAGCCAGGACAGGGGGAACTATGGCTACACCTTC. This codes for CASSQDRGNYGYTF.